The clone carrying this TCR beta chain was seen at least ten times. The junction differs from germline at one of its ends, possibly a read error. CDR1 and CDR2 from the germline V gene are LGHDT and YNNKEL (reference sequence). The CDR3 contains 13 residues. The data originate from a study of T cells after yellow fever vaccination. Study-wide context: Preparing low-cell-number fractions relied on SMART-Seq v4 Ultra Low Input. Study-wide results and limits: CD4 and CD8 compartments shared a small share of clonotypes, likely from convergent recombination. Although the secondary response was weaker, it peaked faster, at day 5 versus 15.

A universal primer site and UMIs were added as TCR cDNA was made by 5'RACE template switching. Each CDR3 protein gets one entry after TCRdb re-called the 5' RACE reads with MiXCR. The table lists 9,000 to 15,000 distinct CDR3 sequences, roughly 6% of them singletons. The rearrangement uses TRBV3-1 and TRBJ2-1; D unresolved. Sequenced material: PBMCs, either bulk or a sorted T-cell subset (CD4+, CD8+, memory, or dextramer-sorted; not recorded which), taken on the day of the yellow fever booster vaccination. The origin of this receptor is a man aged 25 to 40 who received the YFV17D yellow fever vaccine. The CDR3 loop reads CASSQDRSSFLSF. DNA for the CDR3: TGTGCCAGCAGCCAAGATCGTAGCTCTTTTTTATCATTC.